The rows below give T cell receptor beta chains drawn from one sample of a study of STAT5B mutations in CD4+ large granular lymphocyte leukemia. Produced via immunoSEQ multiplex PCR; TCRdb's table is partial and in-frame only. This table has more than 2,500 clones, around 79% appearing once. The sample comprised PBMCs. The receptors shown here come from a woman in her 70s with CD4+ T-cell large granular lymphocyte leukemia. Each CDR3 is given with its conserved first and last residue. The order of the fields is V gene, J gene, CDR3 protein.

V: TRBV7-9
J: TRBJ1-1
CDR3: CASSDRGQGVGMNTEAFF

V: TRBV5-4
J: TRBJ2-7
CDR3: CASSFELLEQYF

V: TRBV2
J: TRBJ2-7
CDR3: CASSSSKGQRPLYEQYF

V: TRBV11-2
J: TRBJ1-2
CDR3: CASSPQLGVGYGYTF

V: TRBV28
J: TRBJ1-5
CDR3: CALSPGNQPQHF

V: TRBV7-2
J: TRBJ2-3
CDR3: CASSPPTRPIDTQYF

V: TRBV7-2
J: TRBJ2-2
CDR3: CASSGPRIPAGELFF

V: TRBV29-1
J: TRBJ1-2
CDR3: CSVVSGNYGYTF

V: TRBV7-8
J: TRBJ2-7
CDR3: CASSLADYEQYF

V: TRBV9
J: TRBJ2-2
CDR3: CASSPSPQGPANTGELFF

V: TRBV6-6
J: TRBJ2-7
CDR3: CASSYSSGNYEQYF

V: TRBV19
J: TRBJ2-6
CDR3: CASGGGYKSGANVLTF

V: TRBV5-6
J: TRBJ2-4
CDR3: CASSRDRGPRGIQYF

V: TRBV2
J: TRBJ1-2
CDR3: CASSEAGRGPYGYTF

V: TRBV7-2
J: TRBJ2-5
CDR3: CASSLTDRRGAQYF

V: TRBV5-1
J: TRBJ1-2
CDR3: CASSLGTNYGYTF

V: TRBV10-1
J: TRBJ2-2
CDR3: CASSERGTGELFF

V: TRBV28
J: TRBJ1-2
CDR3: CASSLEGDGYTF

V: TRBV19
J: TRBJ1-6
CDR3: CASSLRGQGDSPLHF

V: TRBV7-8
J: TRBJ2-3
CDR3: CASSLRGGRGTDTQYF

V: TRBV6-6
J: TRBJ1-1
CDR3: CASSPPVIGTEAFF

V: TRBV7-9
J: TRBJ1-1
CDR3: CASSHRHESEAFF

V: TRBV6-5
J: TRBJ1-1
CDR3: CASSYRAEAFF

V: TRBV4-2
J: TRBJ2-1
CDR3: CASSQDGRDNEQFF

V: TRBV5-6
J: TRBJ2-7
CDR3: CASSLVAGGSNEQYF

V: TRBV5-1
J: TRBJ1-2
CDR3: CASSLGPLEGYTF

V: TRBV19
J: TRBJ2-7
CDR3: CASAPSGDVAYEQYF

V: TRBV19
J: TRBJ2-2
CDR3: CASSMGTGRLTGELFF

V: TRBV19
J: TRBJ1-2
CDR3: CASHRDLGYTF

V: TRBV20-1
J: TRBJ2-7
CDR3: CSASRGYEQYF

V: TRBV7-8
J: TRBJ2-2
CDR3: CASSFSGERSGELFF

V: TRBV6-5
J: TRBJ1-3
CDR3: CASSYRGGTGNTIYF

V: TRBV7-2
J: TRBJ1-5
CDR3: CASSLDGRGYSNQPQHF

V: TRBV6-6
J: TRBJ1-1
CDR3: CASSLQGNTEAFF

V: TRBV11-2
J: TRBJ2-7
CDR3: CASSLDPRTEQYF

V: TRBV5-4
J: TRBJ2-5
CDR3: CASSRKETQYF

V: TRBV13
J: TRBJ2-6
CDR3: CASSRQGAGANVLTF

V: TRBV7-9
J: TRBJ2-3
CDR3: CASSPTSYTQYF

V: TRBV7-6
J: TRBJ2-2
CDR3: CASSRAGTPNTGELFF

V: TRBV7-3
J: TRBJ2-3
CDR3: CASSLGRTPDTQYF

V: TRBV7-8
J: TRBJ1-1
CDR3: CASSPSLDRDAFF

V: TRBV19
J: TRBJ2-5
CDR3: CASRSRVGGSETQYF

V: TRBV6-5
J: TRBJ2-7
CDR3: CASSYSRGSPYEQYF

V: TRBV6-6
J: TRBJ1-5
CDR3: CASSYAYQPQHF

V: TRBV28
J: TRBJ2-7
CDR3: CASTRASGSYEQYF

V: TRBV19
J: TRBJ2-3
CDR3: CASRNRGGSGTDTQYF

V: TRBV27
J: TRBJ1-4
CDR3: CASRGREKLFF

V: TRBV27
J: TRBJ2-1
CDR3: CASSFGLARRSSYNEQFF

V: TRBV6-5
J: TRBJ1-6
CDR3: CASSRTGVSPLHF

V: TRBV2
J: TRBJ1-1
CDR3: CASLFIGRTEAFF

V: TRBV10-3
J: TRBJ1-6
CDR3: CAIRTGGGPDSPLHF

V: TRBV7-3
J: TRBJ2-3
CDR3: CASSLKGGGEAGTDTQYF

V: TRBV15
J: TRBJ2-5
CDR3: CATSRPGRIQETQYF

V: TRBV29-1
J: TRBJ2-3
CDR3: CSVTPSDTQYF

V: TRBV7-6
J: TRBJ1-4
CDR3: CASSPKGGREKLFF

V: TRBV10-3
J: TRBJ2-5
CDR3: CAISPGLAVQETQYF

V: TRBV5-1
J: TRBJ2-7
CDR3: CASSLAPSGTREQYF